The source of this T cell receptor (beta chain) is a study of blood T cell repertoires in COVID-19. The germline gives CDR1 SGHAT, CDR2 FQNNGV. J gave up 7 bases and V 2 bases, and 3 bases lay outside the gene matches. CDR3 length: 14 residues. In Cohort 3, a recovered donor had either two negative PCRs, clearance, or symptom resolution. Assay used: immunoSEQ multiplex PCR; TCRdb lists only in-frame clones, some missing. The sample has about 250,000 clones, roughly 90% seen once. The chain has TRBV11-2 and TRBJ1-2, with TRBD1 matching over 11 bases. The sequencing input was PBMCs or T cells enriched from blood (not recorded which). The origin of this receptor is a man aged 40-49 years who had recovered from COVID-19. The CDR3 loop reads CASSLWGTGGGYTF. The CDR3 DNA reads as TGTGCCAGCAGCTTATGGGGGACAGGGGGTGGCTACACCTTC.